A single T cell receptor beta chain is shown here with its context. The antigen remains undetermined. The record originates from a study of OX40 agonist ivuxolimab in advanced cancers. About the study: In this cohort, patients received ivuxolimab, an agonistic anti-OX40 (CD134) antibody. Three patients responded partially, comprising one with hepatocellular carcinoma and two with cutaneous melanoma.

Some clones are missing from TCRdb's copy, which holds only in-frame ones; the method was immunoSEQ multiplex PCR. Here the sample spans under 50,000 clones, 88% being singletons. The study, taken as a whole, reports: Both blood CD4+ and CD8+ T cells showed clonal growth by week 6 at 0.1 to 3.0 mg/kg.

This CDR3 is 17 amino acids long. Germline CDR1 LNHDA, CDR2 SQIVND (reference sequence). The J segment lost 9 bases and the V segment lost 5 bases, leaving 16 bases of the junction unmatched. The J gene is TRBJ2-1, the V gene TRBV19; TRBD2 matches at 10 bases. The receptor was isolated from an adult with an advanced solid tumor such as melanoma, head and neck, liver or kidney cancer. The material was CD4+ or CD8+ T cells sorted from blood, obtained in a trial of the OX40 agonist ivuxolimab. In nucleotides, the CDR3 is TGTGCCAGTAGTCCAAAAGCGGGAGGGCCTGAGTTTGTTGAGCAGTTCTTC. Translated, it gives CASSPKAGGPEFVEQFF.